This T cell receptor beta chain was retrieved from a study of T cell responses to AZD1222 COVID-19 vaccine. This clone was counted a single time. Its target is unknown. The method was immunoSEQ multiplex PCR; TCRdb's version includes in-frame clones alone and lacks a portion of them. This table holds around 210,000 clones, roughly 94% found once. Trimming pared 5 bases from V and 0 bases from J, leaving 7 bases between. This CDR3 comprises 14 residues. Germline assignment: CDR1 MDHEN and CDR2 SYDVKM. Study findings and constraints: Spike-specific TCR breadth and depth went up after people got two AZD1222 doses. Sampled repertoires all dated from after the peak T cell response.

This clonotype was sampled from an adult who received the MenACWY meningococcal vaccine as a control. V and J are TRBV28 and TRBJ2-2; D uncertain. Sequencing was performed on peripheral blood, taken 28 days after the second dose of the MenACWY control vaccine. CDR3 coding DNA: TGTGCCAGCAGTGGAACAGCGAACACCGGGGAGCTGTTTTTT. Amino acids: CASSGTANTGELFF.